This T cell receptor beta chain is drawn from a study of blood T cell repertoires in COVID-19 (dated by TCRdb to the early 2020s). Concerning the study at large: Collaborator samples came from the United States, Italy and Spain and covered acute and convalescent phases of COVID-19. The prospective study material was composed of cDNA or gDNA derived from T cells, B-cell-depleted T cells, or PBMCs. The dataset comprised deeply sampled blood TCRbeta repertoires from subjects exposed to, actively infected with, or recovered from COVID-19. A freely available public database, intended as a resource for researchers studying the immune response to SARS-CoV-2, is where the repertoires were released. Samples came from the ongoing ImmuneRACE study (first 160 participants) plus 1,254 subjects from 6 global collaborators. Sample metadata almost always included a de-identified subject ID, COVID-19 status, age in years and sex. HLA class I and class II types, where available, came from metadata supplied by the sample provider rather than from assay-based typing.

Of note for this clone: Its target antigen remains unknown. One base away there is no much larger clone; base qualities are not given.

The collaborating institutions used their own protocols to collect whole blood in K2EDTA tubes. For TCRbeta analysis, collaborator samples were shipped as frozen whole blood, as isolated PBMCs, or as DNA extracted from either sample type. What the research found in general, with its limitations: The quantity of clinical and demographic metadata differed by source and by participant and was supplied without curation.

The immunoSEQ Assay, a bias-controlled multiplex PCR, was used to amplify TCRbeta CDR3 regions from genomic DNA. In the source study's methods: The number of nucleated cells in each sample was estimated from the amplification of reference gene primers within the assay. To quantify the absolute abundance of each unique TCRbeta CDR3 rearrangement, sequence reads were collapsed and filtered. For each sample, productive Simpson clonality was calculated as the square root of Simpson's diversity index over productive rearrangements. Not all clones reach the TCRdb copy of this immuneACCESS table, which keeps in-frame sequences only. Checked studies attribute under half of the gap to unresolved V genes and leave the rest unexplained. The V and J calls and the clone size are those of that table, but D and trimming were determined from the DNA. The sample table holds around 27,000 clones, of which approximately 80% were seen once. The ten largest clones represent around 25% of the sample.

V gives up 5 bases and J gives up 6 bases, and the segment between their germline ends measures 19 bases. The CDR3, cysteine through phenylalanine, is 15 amino acids long. The CDR3 DNA has 45 bases and is translated from base 1. The CDR1 and CDR2 encoded by the germline V gene are SQVTM and ANQGSEA. The clonotype comes from a man aged 65-85 years with active COVID-19. What was sequenced was peripheral blood. Recombination joined TRBV29-1 with TRBJ2-2; perhaps TRBD2 is the D gene, with 5 bases matching. The CDR3 region reads CSVKWVVSGSGELFF. At the DNA level, the sequence is TGCAGCGTTAAGTGGGTCGTCAGCGGCTCCGGGGAGCTGTTTTTT.